This TCR beta chain was obtained from a study of T cell responses to AZD1222 COVID-19 vaccine. Sequencing used immunoSEQ multiplex PCR; TCRdb keeps in-frame clones, though not all of them. In the table there are roughly 120,000 clones, 92% of which are singletons. Trimming removed 4 bases from V and 4 bases from J, with 14 bases in between. Germline values: CDR1 SGHRS, CDR2 YFSETQ. The CDR3 covers 15 residues. Sequences were derived from peripheral blood, sampled 28 days after the second AZD1222 dose. This clonotype originated in an adult who received the AZD1222 COVID-19 vaccine. The chain has TRBV5-1 and TRBJ1-4; TRBD1 might be the D (5 bases). In DNA form, the CDR3 reads TGCGCCAGCAGCGTTCGGGACGGCCTTAATGAAAAACTGTTTTTT. Its protein product is CASSVRDGLNEKLFF.